Listed here are 27 T cell receptor beta chains from one sample, sequenced in a study of blood T cell repertoires in COVID-19. Libraries were prepared by immunoSEQ multiplex PCR; TCRdb keeps only in-frame clonotypes and omits some of them. The table lists about 45,000 clones, roughly 71% of them singletons, with roughly 6.3% in the top ten. The sequencing input was peripheral blood. These receptors all come from an elderly man with acute or convalescent COVID-19.

The chain is built from TRBV6-5 and TRBJ1-1; D perhaps matches TRBD1 (5 bases). Germline CDR1 and CDR2: MNHEY and SVGAGI. V gave up 7 bases and J gave up 3 bases, with 9 bases separating them. This CDR3 is built from 12 residues. CDR3 sequence reads: CASTPGDTEAFF. In nucleotides, the CDR3 is TGTGCCAGCACCCCGGGGGACACTGAAGCTTTCTTT.

The chain links TRBV19 to TRBJ2-2; the D is unclear. CDR3 length: 13 amino acids. The V end was cut by 7 bases, the J end by 1 base, with 7 bases between. Germline CDR1 and CDR2: LNHDA and SQIVND (reference sequence). CDR3 in DNA: TGTGCCAGTAATTCCAGGAACACCGGGGAGCTGTTTTTT. This encodes CASNSRNTGELFF.

This clone has more than one count but fewer than ten. The chain recombines TRBV28 with TRBJ1-1; D is ambiguous. Trimming removed 1 base from V and 4 bases from J, with 7 bases in between. The length of the CDR3 is 13 residues. Germline V lookup: CDR1 MDHEN, CDR2 SYDVKM. Here the CDR3 reads CASSLSVLTEAFF. The CDR3 coding sequence is TGTGCCAGCAGTTTATCGGTCCTCACTGAAGCTTTCTTT.

The chain links TRBV9 to TRBJ1-4; TRBD1 matches at 7 bases. Germline V gene data show CDR1 as SGDLS and CDR2 as YYNGEE. CDR3 length: 15 residues. With 3 bases clipped from V and 3 bases from J, the junction kept 5 bases outside the gene matches. CDR3 sequence (DNA): TGTGCCAGCAGCGCCAAGGGGGCTCCTAATGAAAAACTGTTTTTT. Translating gives CASSAKGAPNEKLFF. Filled out from reference TRBV9 and TRBJ1-4, the complete variable domain reads DSGVTQTPKHLITATGQRVTLRCSPRSGDLSVYWYQQSLDQGLQFLIQYYNGEERAKGNILERFSAQQFPDLHSELNLSSLELGDSALYFCASSAKGAPNEKLFFGSGTQLSVL.

The CDR3 DNA is TGTGCCTGTAGAGACAGGGGGCTAACTGAAGCTTTCTTT. Translation gives CACRDRGLTEAFF. The J gene is TRBJ1-1, the V gene TRBV30, with 10 bases fitting TRBD1. The CDR3 contains 13 residues. The germline gives CDR1 GTSNPN, CDR2 SVGIG (reference sequence). Germline trimming cut 6 bases from V and 5 bases from J; bases unmatched to any gene: 6.

The rearrangement links TRBV13 to TRBJ2-3, with D possibly being TRBD1 (6 bases). V lost 4 bases to trimming and J lost 3 bases, with 8 bases between them. Germline-derived CDR1 and CDR2 are PRHDT and FYEKMQ (reference sequence). This CDR3 is 13 amino acids long. The CDR3 DNA is TGTGCCAGCAGCTCCACAGGGACAGATACGCAGTATTTT. Translated, it gives CASSSTGTDTQYF. Drawing the rest from reference TRBV13 and TRBJ2-3, the complete variable domain is AAGVIQSPRHLIKEKRETATLKCYPIPRHDTVYWYQQGPGQDPQFLISFYEKMQSDKGSIPDRFSAQQFSDYHSELNMSSLELGDSALYFCASSSTGTDTQYFGPGTRLTVL.

This chain uses TRBV3-1 (or the pseudogene TRBV3-2) with TRBJ1-2; 7 bases fit TRBD1. V dropped 1 base and J dropped 1; count of bases not matched to a gene: 3. The CDR3 consists of 15 residues. Germline V gene lookup returns CDR1 LGHDT and CDR2 YNNKEL (reference sequence). CDR3 bases: TGTGCCAGCAGCCAAGGAACAGGGGTTAACTATGGCTACACCTTC. Translated, it gives CASSQGTGVNYGYTF.

DNA of the CDR3: TGTGCCAGCAGCCCCTCCCCAGTCCAAAATGAGCAGTTCTTC. Translated: CASSPSPVQNEQFF. The rearrangement joins TRBV7-3 to TRBJ2-1, with D hard to call. The V end was cut by 5 bases, the J end by 7 bases, with 15 bases between. The germline gives CDR1 SGHTA, CDR2 FQGTGA. The CDR3 spans 14 residues.

This clone was seen a single time. V is TRBV7-8 and J is TRBJ1-4; 7 nucleotides match TRBD1. The J segment lost 3 bases and the V segment lost 6 bases, leaving 4 bases of the junction unmatched. Germline V gives CDR1 SGHVS, CDR2 FQNEAQ. There are 14 residues in the CDR3. The CDR3 loop reads CASRPDRANEKLFF. DNA of the CDR3: TGTGCCAGCAGACCCGACAGGGCTAATGAAAAACTGTTTTTT.

In its sample, this clone was seen a few times. V and J are TRBV6-5 and TRBJ1-2; 7 bases match TRBD1. Germline V lookup: CDR1 MNHEY, CDR2 SVGAGI. There are 14 residues in the CDR3. V lost 2 bases to trimming and J lost 4 bases; unmatched junction nucleotides: 4. CDR3 nucleotide sequence: TGTGCCAGCAGTTACGTAGGGGGCGGCTATGGCTACACCTTC. Its protein is CASSYVGGGYGYTF.

The chain has TRBV5-4 and TRBJ1-2; 7 bases map to TRBD1. The CDR3 sequence is 15 residues long. J was trimmed by 6 bases and V by 4 bases; bases with no gene match: 12. Germline V CDR1 and CDR2: SGHNT, YYREEE (reference sequence). Here the CDR3 DNA reads TGTGCCAGCAGCCCTGACAGGGCCATGTTTCATGGCTACACCTTC. Translated: CASSPDRAMFHGYTF.

The chain joins TRBV9 to TRBJ1-5; D is unresolved. Germline CDR1 is SGDLS and CDR2 is YYNGEE. The CDR3 covers 14 residues. Trimming removed 2 bases from V and 3 bases from J, with 9 bases in between. CDR3 coding DNA: TGTGCCAGCAGCGTCACTGATATCAATCAGCCCCAGCATTTT. Protein: CASSVTDINQPQHF.

V is TRBV2 and J is TRBJ1-2; TRBD1 might be the D (5 bases). CDR3 length: 12 residues. CDR1 SNHLY and CDR2 FYNNEI come from the germline V gene. V gave up 4 bases and J gave up 9 bases, with 12 bases separating them. The CDR3 protein is CASSVSGGSYTF. As DNA, the CDR3 is TGTGCCAGCAGTGTCTCCGGGGGGAGCTACACCTTC.

This clone was observed a few times. The V and J genes are TRBV6-5 and TRBJ1-1; 8 bases line up with TRBD1. The CDR3 covers 14 residues. Germline CDR1 MNHEY, CDR2 SVGAGI. After removal of 6 bases from V and 1 base from J, the junction contained 4 bases not matched to a gene. The CDR3 region is CASRVTGENTEAFF. The CDR3 nucleotides read TGTGCCAGCAGGGTGACAGGGGAGAACACTGAAGCTTTCTTT.

The rearrangement uses TRBV3-1 (or the pseudogene TRBV3-2) and TRBJ1-6; 7 bases are a match to TRBD1. With V trimmed by 4 bases and J by 5 bases, 8 bases remained unmatched. The CDR3 consists of 16 residues. CDR1 is LGHDT, CDR2 YNNKEL, per germline (reference sequence). CDR3 bases: TGTGCCAGCAGCCGACTACAGGGGATGAATAATTCACCCCTCCACTTT. This codes for CASSRLQGMNNSPLHF.

Notes on this clone: This sample also contains other DNA sequences that code for the same CDR3. The chain employs TRBV3-1 (or the pseudogene TRBV3-2) and TRBJ1-2; D is unresolved. The length of the CDR3 is 14 residues. Germline V gives CDR1 LGHDT, CDR2 YNNKEL (reference sequence). With 1 base removed from V and 4 bases from J, the gap between germline ends came to 10 bases. The CDR3: CASSQGPGAYGYTF. The CDR3 DNA reads TGTGCCAGCAGCCAAGGCCCAGGCGCCTATGGCTACACCTTC.

This chain links TRBV7-8 with TRBJ1-5, with TRBD1 matching 10 bases. Germline trimming cut 5 bases from V and 6 bases from J; bases unmatched to any gene: 4. Germline V gene lookup returns CDR1 SGHVS and CDR2 FQNEAQ. The CDR3 contains 14 residues. The CDR3 loop is CASSPDRGVQPQHF. In DNA, the CDR3 is TGTGCCAGCAGCCCGGACAGGGGGGTTCAGCCCCAGCATTTT.

The chain has TRBV12-3 or TRBV12-4 and TRBJ2-1; D possibly corresponds to TRBD2 (6 bases). V was clipped by 8 bases and J by 11 bases, with 19 bases between them. The CDR3 sequence is 13 residues long. The CDR3 spells CASAFERRAQQFF. The CDR3 nucleotides are TGTGCCAGCGCATTCGAAAGGAGGGCCCAGCAGTTCTTC.

This clone has just a few counts. The rearrangement links TRBV2 to TRBJ1-2; TRBD1 might be the D (6 bases). The length of the CDR3 is 13 residues. V was shortened by 4 bases and J by 4 bases, with 10 bases between the two germline ends. Germline values: CDR1 SNHLY, CDR2 FYNNEI. In DNA, the CDR3 is TGTGCCAGCAGTGCACAGGGCAGCTATGGCTACACCTTC. It encodes CASSAQGSYGYTF.

The chain uses TRBV11-3 and TRBJ2-3; 8 bases agree with TRBD1. V dropped 5 bases and J dropped 6; count of bases not matched to a gene: 10. The germline V gene has CDR1 SGHNT and CDR2 YENEEA. This CDR3 region has 15 residues. CDR3 coding DNA: TGTGCCAGCAGCCCCGGGACAGGCTCGGTTGATACGCAGTATTTT. This gives the protein CASSPGTGSVDTQYF.

The chain recombines TRBV12-3 or TRBV12-4 with TRBJ1-1; D gene ambiguous. Deletions cut 6 bases from V and 1 base from J, with 9 bases between. This CDR3 is built from 13 residues. This CDR3 reads CASRKGENTEAFF. The CDR3 coding sequence is TGTGCCAGCAGAAAGGGAGAGAACACTGAAGCTTTCTTT.

The gene calls are TRBV7-2 and TRBJ2-4; D might be TRBD2 (7 bases). CDR3 length: 17 amino acids. V lost 1 base, J lost 1 base, and 14 bases lay in between. Germline CDR1 SGHTA, CDR2 FQGNSA. The CDR3 DNA sequence: TGTGCCAGCAGCTTAGAGGGTGGGGGGGCGGCCAAAAACATTCAGTACTTC. This translates into CASSLEGGGAAKNIQYF.

This clone occurred a few times. The CDR3 spells CASSFGRGLAEAFF. CDR3 nucleotide sequence: TGTGCCAGCAGTTTTGGCAGGGGGCTGGCTGAAGCTTTCTTT. The chain employs TRBV28 and TRBJ1-1; 8 nucleotides agree with TRBD1. The CDR3 sequence is 14 residues long. CDR1 is MDHEN, CDR2 SYDVKM, per germline. J gave up 6 bases and V 3 bases, and 6 bases lay outside the gene matches.

With respect to this clone: A read error may produce the germline difference seen at one junction end. The chain joins TRBV10-3 to TRBJ1-4; D uncertain. The germline V gene encodes CDR1 ENHRY and CDR2 SYGVKD. CDR3 length equals 14 residues. CDR3 nucleotides: TGTGCCAGCAGTGCGGGTCGGACTAATGAAAAACTGTTTTTT. Its protein is CASSAGRTNEKLFF.

The gene calls are TRBV6-6 and TRBJ1-5, with a tentative D call TRBD1 (5 bases). Looked up from germline, CDR1 is MNHNY and CDR2 is SVGAGI (reference sequence). V dropped 5 bases and J dropped 4 bases, with 12 bases sitting between them. This CDR3 has 14 residues. The CDR3 is CASSQAGVNQPQHF. CDR3 nucleotides: TGTGCCAGCAGTCAGGCGGGGGTTAATCAGCCCCAGCATTTT.

The rearrangement joins TRBV5-1 to TRBJ2-3, with 9 nucleotides matching TRBD2. The CDR3 runs 15 residues. Germline trimming cut 0 bases from V and 6 bases from J; bases unmatched to any gene: 5. Looked up from germline, CDR1 is SGHRS and CDR2 is YFSETQ. As DNA, the CDR3 is TGCGCCAGCAGCTTGGGGTTAGCGGGGGCTGATACGCAGTATTTT. It is translated as CASSLGLAGADTQYF.

This rearrangement joins TRBV4-2 to TRBJ2-7; 10 positions match TRBD1. There are 16 residues in the CDR3. The V segment lost 3 bases and the J segment 4 bases; nucleotides outside the gene matches: 9. Germline assignment: CDR1 LGHNA and CDR2 YNFKEQ. CDR3 protein: CASSQDPGQGSYEQYF. In nucleotides, the CDR3 is TGTGCCAGCAGCCAGGACCCGGGACAGGGGAGTTACGAGCAGTACTTC.